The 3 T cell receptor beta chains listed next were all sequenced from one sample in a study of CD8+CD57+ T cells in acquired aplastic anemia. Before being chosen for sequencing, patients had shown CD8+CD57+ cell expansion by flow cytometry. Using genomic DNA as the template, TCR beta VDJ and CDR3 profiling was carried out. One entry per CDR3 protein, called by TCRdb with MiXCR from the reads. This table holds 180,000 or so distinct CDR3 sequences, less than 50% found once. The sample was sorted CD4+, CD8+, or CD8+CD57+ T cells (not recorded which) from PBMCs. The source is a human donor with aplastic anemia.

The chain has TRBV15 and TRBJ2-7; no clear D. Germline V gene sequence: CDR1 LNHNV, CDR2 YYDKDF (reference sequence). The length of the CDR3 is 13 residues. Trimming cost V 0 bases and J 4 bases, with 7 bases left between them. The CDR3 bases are TGTGCCACCAGCAGAGATGCTGTGTACGAGCAGTACTTC. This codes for CATSRDAVYEQYF.

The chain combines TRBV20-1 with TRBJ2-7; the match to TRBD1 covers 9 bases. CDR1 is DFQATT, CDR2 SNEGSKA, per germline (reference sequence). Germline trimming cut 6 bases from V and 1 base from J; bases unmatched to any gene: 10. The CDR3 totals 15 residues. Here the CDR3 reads CSAVSGTGMSYEQYF. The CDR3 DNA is TGCAGTGCCGTCTCCGGGACAGGGATGTCCTACGAGCAGTACTTC.

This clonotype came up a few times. The CDR3 nucleotides are TGTGCCAGCAAACTCGGGGCCCCCACCGGGGAGCTGTTTTTT. It translates to CASKLGAPTGELFF. The chain employs TRBV6-1 and TRBJ2-2; either TRBD1 or TRBD2 may supply D (5 bases each). V was pared by 7 bases and J by 4 bases, with 13 bases between. This CDR3 comprises 14 residues. Per germline, CDR1 MNHNS and CDR2 SASEGT.